Sequencing of this T cell receptor beta chain was carried out in a study of cytomegalovirus exposure and HLA in healthy donors. Study-level results: Per published accounts, TCR beta sequences correctly predicted the HLA-A and HLA-B alleles of most subjects. Most TCR sequences proved rare, with some public TCRs found in many donors. The majority of CMV-associated TCR beta chains were reported as apparently HLA-restricted in a later analysis.

Note on this clone: What it recognizes is unknown.

V lost 3 bases to trimming and J lost 5 bases, with 13 bases between them. The length of the CDR3 is 13 residues. Germline loops: CDR1 GTSNPN, CDR2 SVGIG (reference sequence). PCR was performed using 60 Vbeta and 13 Jbeta primers. The method was immunoSEQ multiplex PCR; TCRdb's version includes in-frame clones alone and lacks a portion of them. The repertoire holds about 150,000 clones, with about two thirds as singletons. The chain couples TRBV30 to TRBJ1-1; D is uncertain. The TCR was taken from a woman aged 18-30 years in good health and CMV-seronegative. Sequenced material: PBMCs. The CDR3 nucleotides are TGTGCCTGGAGATATGAACCGAGGACTGAAGCTTTCTTT. The encoded protein is CAWRYEPRTEAFF.